These 16 T cell receptor beta chains were all obtained from the same sample, sequenced in a study of T cells in Graves' hyperthyroidism and ophthalmopathy (dated by TCRdb to the late 2010s). Library preparation employed multiplex PCR. Data came from an Illumina HiSeq 2000. Amplification of TCR beta CDR3 regions was carried out from RNA transcripts. A first-round RT-PCR of the TCR CDR3 used the HTBI primer set with the Qiagen OneStep RT-PCR kit. TCRdb trimmed public reads at Q25 via fastp, called clones via MiXCR and kept in-frame beta chains. Each CDR3 protein gets just one entry, which takes the most common genes and DNA from the rows behind it. The sample table lists approximately 870,000 distinct CDR3 sequences, approximately 40% of them with a count of one. In total, the top ten clones hold more than 7% of the sample. Sequencing was done on a sample of blood. Source of these receptors: a man younger than 35 with Graves' hyperthyroidism.

V and J are TRBV7-2 and TRBJ2-3; 11 nucleotides align to TRBD2. The V segment lost 5 bases and the J segment 2 bases; nucleotides outside the gene matches: 6. The CDR3 has 16 amino acids. The germline CDR1 and CDR2 sequences are SGHTA and FQGNSA. CDR3 in amino acids: CASSHTSGGPTDTQYF. The CDR3 DNA reads as TGTGCCAGCAGCCACACTAGCGGGGGCCCCACAGATACGCAGTATTTT. Filled out from reference TRBV7-2 and TRBJ2-3, the complete variable domain reads GAGVSQSPSNKVTEKGKDVELRCDPISGHTALYWYRQSLGQGLEFLIYFQGNSAPDKSGLPSDRFSAERTGGSVSTLTIQRTQQEDSAVYLCASSHTSGGPTDTQYFGPGTRLTVL.

V is TRBV7-2 and J is TRBJ1-2; perhaps TRBD1 as D (6 bases). V lost 2 bases to trimming and J lost 11 bases, with 21 bases between them. CDR3 length: 15 amino acids. CDR1 is SGHTA and CDR2 is FQGNSA in the germline V gene. The DNA of the CDR3 is TGTGCCAGCAGCTTATGGTCTGGCGGGGGCTCGGGGTACACCTTC. It encodes CASSLWSGGGSGYTF.

The chain is built from TRBV2 and TRBJ2-5, with 11 bases matching TRBD2. Germline V lookup: CDR1 SNHLY, CDR2 FYNNEI. This CDR3 region has 16 residues. V gave up 4 bases and J gave up 0 bases; unmatched junction bases: 4. This chain's CDR3 is CASSGGTSGHQETQYF. Here the CDR3 DNA reads TGTGCCAGCAGTGGGGGGACTAGCGGTCACCAAGAGACCCAGTACTTC.

At least ten counts were recorded for this clonotype. This CDR3 is CASSVQGYGYTF. The CDR3 nucleotides are TGTGCCAGCAGCGTCCAGGGATATGGCTACACCTTC. The V and J genes are TRBV9 and TRBJ1-2; D might be TRBD1 (5 bases). This CDR3 has 12 amino acids. V lost 2 bases to trimming and J lost 5 bases, with 7 bases between them. Germline V gene sequence: CDR1 SGDLS, CDR2 YYNGEE.

This rearrangement joins TRBV14 to TRBJ1-6; D unresolved. The CDR3 length is 15 residues. CDR1 and CDR2 (germline): SGHDN, FVKESK. V was trimmed by 5 bases and J by 9 bases, leaving 17 bases between them. The CDR3 region is CASSFSGGRSSPLHF. DNA for the CDR3: TGTGCCAGCAGCTTTTCGGGAGGGAGGAGTTCACCCCTCCACTTT.

This clonotype was seen a handful of times. The V gene is TRBV12-3 or TRBV12-4, the J gene TRBJ1-5, with D possibly matching TRBD1 (5 bases). CDR3 length: 12 residues. Trimming cost V 6 bases and J 6 bases, with 9 bases left between them. CDR3 in DNA: TGTGCCAGCAGCACGGGGACTCAGCCCCAGCATTTT. This encodes CASSTGTQPQHF.

In its sample, this clonotype was seen many times. The chain joins TRBV7-9 to TRBJ2-5; maybe TRBD1 (6 bases). V lost 6 bases and J lost 1, with 9 bases in between. This CDR3 region has 13 residues. Germline-derived CDR1 and CDR2 are SEHNR and FQNEAQ (reference sequence). In DNA form, the CDR3 reads TGTGCCAGCAGGTACAGGGCCCAAGAGACCCAGTACTTC. This codes for CASRYRAQETQYF.

About this clonotype: At one of its ends the junction is not consistent with the germline gene, which may arise from a read error. The V and J genes are TRBV10-3 and TRBJ1-2; the D gene is possibly TRBD1 (5 bases). This CDR3 has 14 residues. The germline V gene encodes CDR1 ENHRY and CDR2 SYGVKD. The CDR3 spells CASSPGDVNYGYTF. In DNA form, the CDR3 reads TGTGCCAGCAGTCCTGGGGACGTTAACTATGGCTACACCTTC.

The sample holds many counts of this clonotype. The CDR3 region is CSASLAGNYEQYF. The CDR3 DNA follows: TGCAGTGCCTCTTTAGCGGGGAACTACGAGCAGTACTTC. The V call is TRBV20-1, the J call TRBJ2-7; 8 nucleotides agree with TRBD2. The germline gives CDR1 DFQATT, CDR2 SNEGSKA (reference sequence). The CDR3 sequence is 13 residues long. Trimming at V came to 6 bases and at J to 3 bases, leaving 7 bases not matched to a gene.

V usage is TRBV10-2 and J usage is TRBJ1-2; D remains unclear. This CDR3 contains 12 residues. V was clipped by 5 bases and J by 7 bases, with 11 bases between them. Germline V gives CDR1 WSHSY, CDR2 SAAADI. In DNA form, the CDR3 reads TGCGCCAGCAGTTGGGAGGTGGTTGGCTACACCTTC. Its translation is CASSWEVVGYTF.

The gene calls are TRBV12-3 or TRBV12-4 and TRBJ1-3; no clear D. This CDR3 is 14 amino acids long. The V end lost 6 bases, the J end lost 4 bases, and 13 bases lay between the germline ends. CDR3 sequence reads: CASSPAAAGNTIYF. DNA for the CDR3: TGTGCCAGCAGCCCCGCGGCCGCCGGAAACACCATATATTTT.

This clonotype was observed at least ten times. The CDR3 nucleotides are TGCAGTGCTAGAGAGGTTCCAGGTCAGCCCCAGCATTTT. Its protein product is CSAREVPGQPQHF. The J gene is TRBJ1-5, the V gene TRBV20-1, with D unresolved. V lost 0 bases to trimming and J lost 6 bases, with 9 bases between them. CDR1 and CDR2 (germline): DFQATT, SNEGSKA (reference sequence). This CDR3 comprises 13 residues.

The chain links TRBV9 to TRBJ2-2; 8 nucleotides agree with TRBD2. V was clipped by 4 bases and J by 5 bases; unmatched bases: 10. Germline CDR1 SGDLS, CDR2 YYNGEE. This CDR3 is built from 16 residues. The CDR3 reads CASSTPAGVGTGELFF. The CDR3 nucleotides read TGTGCCAGCAGCACACCAGCGGGAGTAGGTACCGGGGAGCTGTTTTTT.

This chain connects TRBV11-3 to TRBJ2-3; D not certain. This CDR3 comprises 13 residues. Germline V gene sequence: CDR1 SGHNT, CDR2 YENEEA. Trimming removed 2 bases at V and 4 bases at J, with 7 bases between. CDR3 protein: CASSLRSSDTQYF. In DNA, the CDR3 is TGTGCCAGCAGCTTACGGAGTTCAGATACGCAGTATTTT.

This chain connects TRBV7-2 to TRBJ2-7; a possible D gene is TRBD2 (6 bases). The ends were cut back, 5 bases at V and 3 bases at J, with 14 bases in the middle. Germline assignment: CDR1 SGHTA and CDR2 FQGNSA. The CDR3 consists of 14 residues. CDR3 DNA sequence: TGTGCCAGCAGCCTGGGGTGGGGGGTCTACGAGCAGTACTTC. Translating gives CASSLGWGVYEQYF.

A word on this clonotype: An end of the junction differs from the germline gene, which may be a read error. The J gene is TRBJ2-2, the V gene TRBV10-1; D is possibly TRBD1 or TRBD2 (7 bases each). There are 16 residues in the CDR3. Germline loops: CDR1 WNHNN, CDR2 SYGVQD (reference sequence). The CDR3 region is CASSTQGGMNTGELFF. DNA for the CDR3: TGTGCCAGCAGCACCCAGGGGGGGATGAACACCGGGGAGCTGTTTTTT.